The clone carrying this T cell receptor (beta chain) turned up a few times. The data are from a study of early T cells in non-severe SARS-CoV-2 infection. TCRdb called the 5' RACE reads again in MiXCR, with one record for every CDR3 protein. The table records tens of thousands of distinct CDR3 sequences, roughly 4.8% of them present only once. The receptor was isolated from an adult who was a healthcare worker with PCR-confirmed SARS-CoV-2 infection or an uninfected control (not recorded which). Sequenced material: whole blood.

The CDR3 DNA reads as TGTGCCAGCAGCCGGCTGGGACAGAGCTATGGCTACACCTTC. It translates to CASSRLGQSYGYTF. The gene calls are TRBV3-1 and TRBJ1-2; 7 bases agree with TRBD1. This CDR3 is 14 amino acids long. The V gene end was trimmed by 4 bases and the J gene end by 4 bases; junction bases not matched to a gene: 6. Germline CDR1 is LGHDT and CDR2 is YNNKEL (reference sequence).